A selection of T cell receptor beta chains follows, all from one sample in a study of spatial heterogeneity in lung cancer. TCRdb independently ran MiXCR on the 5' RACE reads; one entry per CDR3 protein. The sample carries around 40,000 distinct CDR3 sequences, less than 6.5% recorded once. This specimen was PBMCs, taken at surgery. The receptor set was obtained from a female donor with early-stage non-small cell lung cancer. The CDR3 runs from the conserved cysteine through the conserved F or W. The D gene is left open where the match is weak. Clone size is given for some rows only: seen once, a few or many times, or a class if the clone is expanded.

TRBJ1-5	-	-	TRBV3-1	TGTGCCAGCAGCCAAGTCCGGGACACCAATCAGCCCCAGCATTTT	CASSQVRDTNQPQHF
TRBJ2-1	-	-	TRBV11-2	TGTGCCAGCACCTTATTCCGGCGAAATGAGCAGTTCTTC	CASTLFRRNEQFF
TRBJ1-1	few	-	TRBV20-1	TGCAGTGCTAGAGTTCGGCAGACGAACACTGAAGCTTTCTTT	CSARVRQTNTEAFF
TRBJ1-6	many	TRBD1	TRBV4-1	TGCGCCAGCAGCCACCTAGGACAGGGGACTAATTCACCCCTCCACTTT	CASSHLGQGTNSPLHF
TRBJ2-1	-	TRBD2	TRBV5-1	TGCGCCAGCAGGGTGAGGCTAGCGGAAGTTAGCGATGAGCAGTTCTTC	CASRVRLAEVSDEQFF
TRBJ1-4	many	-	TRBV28	TGTGCCAGCAGTGGAACTAATGAAAAACTGTTTTTT	CASSGTNEKLFF
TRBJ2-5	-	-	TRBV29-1	TGCAGCGTCCCTACCGGGGAGACCCAGTACTTC	CSVPTGETQYF
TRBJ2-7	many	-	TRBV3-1	TGTGCCAGCAGCCATGAAGGGACTCGAAATTTTTACGAGCAGTACTTC	CASSHEGTRNFYEQYF
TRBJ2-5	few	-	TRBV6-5	TGTGCCAGCAGCATATTGGGGTCAGAGACCCAGTACTTC	CASSILGSETQYF
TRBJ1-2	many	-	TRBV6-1	TGTGCCAGCGAACCCGGCGGCGCTTATGGCTACACCTTC	CASEPGGAYGYTF
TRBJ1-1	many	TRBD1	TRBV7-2	TGTGCCAGCATAGGACAGGGAGGCTACACTGAAGCTTTCTTT	CASIGQGGYTEAFF
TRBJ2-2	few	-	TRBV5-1	TGCGCCAGCAGCCTACGACCCCAGCTGAACACCGGGGAGCTGTTTTTT	CASSLRPQLNTGELFF
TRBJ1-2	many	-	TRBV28	TGTGCCAGCTCGACTGGACAGCTCAATGGCTACACCTTC	CASSTGQLNGYTF
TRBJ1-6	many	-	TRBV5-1	TGCGCCAGCAGCTCCCACCGGGACTCCCAAAATTCACCCCTCCACTTT	CASSSHRDSQNSPLHF
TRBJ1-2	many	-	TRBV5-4	TGTGCCAGCAGCTCGCTATCAGGGTACAATGGCTACACCTTC	CASSSLSGYNGYTF
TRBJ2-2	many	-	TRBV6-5	TGTGCCAGCAGTGCGGAGGTTGCCGGGGAGCTGTTTTTT	CASSAEVAGELFF
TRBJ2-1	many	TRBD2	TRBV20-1	TGCAGTGCTAGAGGCGTTTGGCGGGGGGCGAACAATGAGCAGTTCTTC	CSARGVWRGANNEQFF
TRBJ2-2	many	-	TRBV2	TGTGCCAGCGCAGGCGTCCGCACCGGGGAGCTGTTTTTT	CASAGVRTGELFF
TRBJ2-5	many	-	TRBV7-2	TGTGCCAGCAGCCTGAGGGGCCCAGAGACCCAGTACTTC	CASSLRGPETQYF
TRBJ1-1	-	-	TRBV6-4	TGTGCCAGCAGTGCCGCAGTCGGTGGGACTGAAGCTTTCTTT	CASSAAVGGTEAFF
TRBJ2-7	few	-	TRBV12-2	TGTGCAAGTCGCTTACCCGACCGGAGGCCAGCCTACGAGCAGTACTTC	CASRLPDRRPAYEQYF
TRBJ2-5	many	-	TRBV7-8	TGTGCCAGCAGCGAGGGACCGGGGATTCCCGGGACCCAGTACTTC	CASSEGPGIPGTQYF
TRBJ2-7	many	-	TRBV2	TGTGCCAGCAGTGATGTTCCAGGCGACGAGCAGTACTTC	CASSDVPGDEQYF
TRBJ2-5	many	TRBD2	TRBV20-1	TGCAGTGCCTGGACTAGCGGCCAAGAGACCCAGTACTTC	CSAWTSGQETQYF
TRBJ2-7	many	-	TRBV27	TGTGCCAGCAGTTTATCAACAGAAGCTTACGAGCAGTACTTC	CASSLSTEAYEQYF
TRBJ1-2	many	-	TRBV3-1	TGTGCCAGCAGCCAAGTTCAGTTTTATGGCTACACCTTC	CASSQVQFYGYTF
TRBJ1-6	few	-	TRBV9	TGTGCCAGCAGCGTACTTCTGAATTCACCCCTCCACTTT	CASSVLLNSPLHF
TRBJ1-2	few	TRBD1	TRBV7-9	TGTGCCAGCAGCCCGGGGACAGGGGGCTCCGTAAACCGCTATGGCTACACCTTC	CASSPGTGGSVNRYGYTF
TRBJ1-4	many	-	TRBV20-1	TGCAGTGCTAGAGATTTAGGAGGCAAGATGAATGAAAAACTGTTTTTT	CSARDLGGKMNEKLFF
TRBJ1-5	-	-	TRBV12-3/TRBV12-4	TGTGCCAGCAGAAAAGGGGGAATCGGGCCCCAGCATTTT	CASRKGGIGPQHF
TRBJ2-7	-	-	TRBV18	TGTGCCAGCTCCCTTTCAGGGGCGGACTACGAGCAGTACTTC	CASSLSGADYEQYF
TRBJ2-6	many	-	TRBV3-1	TGTGCCAGCAGCCCCCGGTACTCTGGGGCCAACGTCCTGACTTTC	CASSPRYSGANVLTF
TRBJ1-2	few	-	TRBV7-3	TGTGCCAGCAGCTTAAAGGGCAGCTCGCCGGGCGGCTACACCTTC	CASSLKGSSPGGYTF
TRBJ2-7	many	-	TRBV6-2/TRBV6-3	TGTGCCAGCAGTTACGGGATGTTTATGCAGTACTTC	CASSYGMFMQYF
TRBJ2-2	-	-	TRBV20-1	TGCAGTGCTAGTTCGCCCTTCGGGGGGCCTGGAATGAACACCGGGGAGCTGTTTTTT	CSASSPFGGPGMNTGELFF
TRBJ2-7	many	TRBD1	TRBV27	TGTGCCAGCAGTTTACAGGGGGCCAACTACGAGCAGTACTTC	CASSLQGANYEQYF
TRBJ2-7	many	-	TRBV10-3	TGTGCCACTACGACTGGGGTCGGCACCTACGAGCAGTACTTC	CATTTGVGTYEQYF
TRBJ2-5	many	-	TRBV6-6	TGTGCCAGCGGAAGGGGAGAGACCCAGTACTTC	CASGRGETQYF
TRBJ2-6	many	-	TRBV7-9	TGTGCCAGCAGCTTATGGGGCGTAGATGGGGCCAACGTCCTGACTTTC	CASSLWGVDGANVLTF
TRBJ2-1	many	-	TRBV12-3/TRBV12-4	TGTGCCAGCAGTTTAGCCGGGGGCGAGTACAATGAGCAGTTCTTC	CASSLAGGEYNEQFF
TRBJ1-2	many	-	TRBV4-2	TGTGCCAGCAGCCAAGAGGTGGGGAGGTCCTATGGCTACACCTTC	CASSQEVGRSYGYTF
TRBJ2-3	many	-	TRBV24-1	TGTGCCACCAGTGACATAGGGGGACTGAACACAGATACGCAGTATTTT	CATSDIGGLNTDTQYF
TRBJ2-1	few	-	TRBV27	TGTGCCAGCAGTTGGGATGAGAATGAGCAGTTCTTC	CASSWDENEQFF
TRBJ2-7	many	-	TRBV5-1	TGCGCCAGCAGCCTGACCGGAGGGGAGCAGTACTTC	CASSLTGGEQYF
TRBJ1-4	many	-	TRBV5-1	TGCGCCAGCAGGGACCTGGCTAATGAAAAACTGTTTTTT	CASRDLANEKLFF
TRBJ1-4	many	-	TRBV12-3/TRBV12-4	TGTGCCAGCAGTTTGGCGGGGAGGCGGGTAGAAAAACTGTTTTTT	CASSLAGRRVEKLFF
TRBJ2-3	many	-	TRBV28	TGTGCCAGCAGTCCCTGGGTTAGCACAGATACGCAGTATTTT	CASSPWVSTDTQYF
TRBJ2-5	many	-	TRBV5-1	TGCGCCAGCAGCTTGGTGTTAGGAGAAGAGACCCAGTACTTC	CASSLVLGEETQYF
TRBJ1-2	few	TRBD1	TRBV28	TGTGCCAGCAGCCCCGCACCGGGACAGGGGAACTATGGCTACACCTTC	CASSPAPGQGNYGYTF